What follows are 23 T cell receptor beta chains derived from one specimen sequenced in a study of blood T cell repertoires in COVID-19. The data were produced by immunoSEQ multiplex PCR, yet TCRdb's version contains in-frame clones alone and is incomplete. The data hold around 160,000 clones, with 70% to 90% observed a single time. The sequenced material came from peripheral blood. The receptor set was obtained from a man in his 60s with acute or convalescent COVID-19.

This chain uses TRBV6-5 with TRBJ1-2; D gene ambiguous. CDR1 MNHEY and CDR2 SVGAGI come from the germline V gene. This CDR3 is built from 12 residues. V lost 8 bases and J lost 3, with 10 bases in between. CDR3 loop: CASGRMYYGYTF. In DNA form, the CDR3 reads TGTGCCAGCGGCAGGATGTACTATGGCTACACCTTC.

The rearrangement uses TRBV19 and TRBJ1-2; 7 bases match TRBD1. The junction had 11 bases not matched to a gene; V was cut back by 5 bases and J by 8 bases. Looked up from germline, CDR1 is LNHDA and CDR2 is SQIVND (reference sequence). The CDR3 covers 14 residues. DNA for the CDR3: TGTGCCAGTAGTGCACTGGGACAGCTAAACGGCTACACCTTC. Translation: CASSALGQLNGYTF.

This chain joins TRBV5-1 and TRBJ2-3, with 7 bases that match TRBD1. The CDR3 has 16 residues. Losses at the gene ends were 2 bases for V and 1 base for J; bases not matched to a gene: 7. In germline, CDR1 is SGHRS, CDR2 YFSETQ. The CDR3 DNA is TGCGCCAGCAGCTTACAGGGGCCGACAGGCACAGATACGCAGTATTTT. This translates into CASSLQGPTGTDTQYF.

The V gene is TRBV11-2, the J gene TRBJ2-7, with 8 bases identical to TRBD1. Trimming at V came to 5 bases and at J to 7 bases, leaving 16 bases not matched to a gene. Germline V gene sequence: CDR1 SGHAT, CDR2 FQNNGV. The CDR3 spans 16 residues. The DNA of the CDR3 is TGTGCCAGCAGCCCCCCTGGGACAGGCCAATCATTTGAGCAGTACTTC. Translating gives CASSPPGTGQSFEQYF.

The gene calls are TRBV5-6 and TRBJ2-1, with TRBD2 identical over 14 bases. V shed 0 bases and J 8 bases; nucleotides not matched to a gene: 4. Germline CDR1 and CDR2: SGHDT and YYEEEE. The CDR3 covers 16 residues. The CDR3 coding sequence is TGTGCCAGCAGCTTGGCCGGGACTAGCGGGGGTTATGAGCAGTTCTTC. This codes for CASSLAGTSGGYEQFF.

This sequence joins TRBV4-1 and TRBJ2-5, with 8 bases identical to TRBD2. The CDR3 sequence is 16 residues long. V trimming: 2 bases; J trimming: 1 base; junction bases outside the gene matches: 6. Germline CDR1 is MGHRA and CDR2 is YSYEKL. The DNA for the CDR3 is TGCGCCAGCAGCCAAAATCCGGGACTAGGCCAAGAGACCCAGTACTTC. This codes for CASSQNPGLGQETQYF.

The J gene is TRBJ2-3, the V gene TRBV18, with 7 bases matching TRBD1. The CDR3 consists of 15 residues. Germline CDR1 is KGHSH and CDR2 is LQKENI. With V trimmed by 3 bases and J by 2 bases, 5 bases remained unmatched. DNA of the CDR3: TGTGCCAGCTCACCCCTGGGACAGTACACAGATACGCAGTATTTT. Amino acids: CASSPLGQYTDTQYF. The whole variable domain, filled in from reference TRBV18 and TRBJ2-3, reads NAGVMQNPRHLVRRRGQEARLRCSPMKGHSHVYWYRQLPEEGLKFMVYLQKENIIDESGMPKERFSAEFPKEGPSILRIQQVVRGDSAAYFCASSPLGQYTDTQYFGPGTRLTVL.

The chain recombines TRBV5-1 with TRBJ1-1; no clear D. The CDR3 sequence is 14 residues long. Trimming took 6 bases from V and 5 from J, leaving 17 bases between them. Germline V gene data show CDR1 as SGHRS and CDR2 as YFSETQ. The DNA of the CDR3 is TGCGCCAGCACGCAAGACTCGGCGGGGACTGAAGCTTTCTTT. This sequence encodes CASTQDSAGTEAFF.

The rearrangement links TRBV3-1 (or the pseudogene TRBV3-2) to TRBJ2-6, with D uncertain. The CDR3 is made up of 13 amino acids. Looked up from germline, CDR1 is LGHDT and CDR2 is YNNKEL (reference sequence). V lost 4 bases and J 4 bases, leaving 5 bases between the germline ends. The CDR3 DNA follows: TGTGCCAGCAGCCCTTCCGGGGCCAACGTCCTGACTTTC. It codes for CASSPSGANVLTF.

This chain joins TRBV11-2 and TRBJ1-3, with D maybe TRBD1 (6 bases). CDR3 length: 16 residues. From germline, CDR1 is SGHAT and CDR2 FQNNGV. V lost 5 bases and J lost 2, with 16 bases in between. This CDR3 reads CASSLSSGQTGNTIYF. The CDR3 bases are TGTGCCAGCAGCCTCAGTTCTGGACAGACTGGAAACACCATATATTTT. The variable domain in full, with the rest retrieved from reference TRBV11-2 and TRBJ1-3, is EAGVAQSPRYKIIEKRQSVAFWCNPISGHATLYWYQQILGQGPKLLIQFQNNGVVDDSQLPKDRFSAERLKGVDSTLKIQPAKLEDSAVYLCASSLSSGQTGNTIYFGEGSWLTVV.

This chain links TRBV6-6 with TRBJ2-2, with D unclear. The CDR3 covers 12 residues. Germline V gene sequence: CDR1 MNHNY, CDR2 SVGAGI (reference sequence). V shed 6 bases and J shed 6 bases, with 8 bases lying between them. CDR3 DNA: TGTGCCAGCAGAACCACGGCCGGGGAGCTGTTTTTT. Protein: CASRTTAGELFF.

V usage is TRBV7-6 and J usage is TRBJ2-7, with 11 bases lining up with TRBD1. Germline V CDR1 and CDR2: SGHVS, FNYEAQ. There are 14 residues in the CDR3. Trimming took 5 bases from V and 5 from J; bases not matched to a gene: 5. For the CDR3, the DNA is TGTGCCAGCAGCCAGGACAGGGGGCCAGACGAGCAGTACTTC. This gives the protein CASSQDRGPDEQYF.

The V call is TRBV7-9, the J call TRBJ1-1; a possible D gene is TRBD1 (6 bases). The ends were cut back, 8 bases at V and 5 bases at J, with 15 bases in the middle. From germline, CDR1 is SEHNR and CDR2 FQNEAQ (reference sequence). CDR3 length: 13 amino acids. In DNA, the CDR3 is TGTGCCAGCCCCGCGGGGGCAGGAACTGAAGCTTTCTTT. Translating it yields CASPAGAGTEAFF.

The chain's CDR3 is CASSPRTGSYGYTF. The DNA for the CDR3 is TGTGCCAGTAGTCCCCGGACAGGGAGCTATGGCTACACCTTC. This chain uses TRBV19 with TRBJ1-2; 8 bases are a match to TRBD1. CDR1 is LNHDA, CDR2 SQIVND, per germline (reference sequence). The J segment lost 4 bases and the V segment lost 5 bases, leaving 6 bases of the junction unmatched. The CDR3 has 14 amino acids.

The gene calls are TRBV9 and TRBJ2-7, with 10 bases identical to TRBD2. The CDR3 is made up of 14 amino acids. With 6 bases clipped from V and 3 bases from J, the junction kept 6 bases outside the gene matches. Germline values: CDR1 SGDLS, CDR2 YYNGEE. The CDR3: CASNRASGGYEQYF. As DNA, the CDR3 is TGTGCCAGCAACCGGGCTAGCGGGGGCTACGAGCAGTACTTC.

This clone has just one count. This chain uses TRBV7-2 with TRBJ2-7; possibly TRBD2 for D (5 bases). The V end lost 2 bases, the J end lost 5 bases, and 13 bases lay between the germline ends. This CDR3 has 14 residues. Germline V gene sequence: CDR1 SGHTA, CDR2 FQGNSA. The CDR3 sequence: CASSLYSGGDEQYF. CDR3 bases: TGTGCCAGCAGCTTATATTCAGGAGGAGACGAGCAGTACTTC.

In this sample, this clone turned up a few times. V gene TRBV7-9 combines with J gene TRBJ2-5; maybe TRBD2 (5 bases). This CDR3 contains 14 residues. Germline assignment: CDR1 SEHNR and CDR2 FQNEAQ (reference sequence). Deletions cut 2 bases from V and 2 bases from J, with 9 bases between. CDR3 sequence reads: CASSLSPGQETQYF. CDR3 DNA: TGTGCCAGCAGCTTAAGCCCGGGGCAAGAGACCCAGTACTTC.

V is TRBV12-3 or TRBV12-4 and J is TRBJ1-1, with D unresolved. V dropped 3 bases and J dropped 3 bases, with 8 bases sitting between them. This CDR3 is 13 amino acids long. The CDR3 nucleotides are TGTGCCAGCAGTTTTCGTCAGGACACTGAAGCTTTCTTT. It yields the protein CASSFRQDTEAFF.

The V gene is TRBV6-6, the J gene TRBJ1-1; D call uncertain. Trimming stripped 3 bases from V and 1 base from J, with 12 bases between. The CDR3 extends over 15 amino acids. CDR1 and CDR2 from the germline V gene are MNHNY and SVGAGI (reference sequence). The CDR3 bases are TGTGCCAGCAGTTATGCATATCAGGCGAACACTGAAGCTTTCTTT. It specifies CASSYAYQANTEAFF.

The chain employs TRBV11-2 and TRBJ2-1; D perhaps matches TRBD2 (7 bases). Germline values: CDR1 SGHAT, CDR2 FQNNGV. There are 15 residues in the CDR3. V was trimmed by 1 base and J by 5 bases, leaving 12 bases between them. CDR3 sequence reads: CASSLVRGLNNEQFF. The CDR3 nucleotides read TGTGCCAGCAGCTTAGTGCGGGGGCTCAACAATGAGCAGTTCTTC.

The genes are TRBV7-9 and TRBJ2-1; TRBD2 matches at 12 bases. Looked up from germline, CDR1 is SEHNR and CDR2 is FQNEAQ (reference sequence). This CDR3 comprises 15 residues. Trimming at V came to 5 bases and at J to 7 bases, leaving 6 bases not matched to a gene. CDR3 loop: CASSNLAGGRNEQFF. DNA for the CDR3: TGTGCCAGCAGCAATCTAGCGGGGGGGCGGAATGAGCAGTTCTTC.

The rearrangement links TRBV15 to TRBJ2-3; D is possibly TRBD1 (5 bases). From germline, CDR1 is LNHNV and CDR2 YYDKDF (reference sequence). Trimming shortened V by 0 bases and J by 1 base, and 14 bases separated the two germline ends. The CDR3 is 17 residues long. CDR3 nucleotide sequence: TGTGCCACCAGCAGAGATCATCCAGGGTCGGGCACAGATACGCAGTATTTT. Amino acid sequence: CATSRDHPGSGTDTQYF.

The CDR3 DNA follows: TGTGCCAGCAGCTTAGCGCTCCAGCGGGGGGTTGAGCAGTACTTC. Translation: CASSLALQRGVEQYF. V is TRBV7-2 and J is TRBJ2-7; 9 positions match TRBD2. CDR1 and CDR2 (germline): SGHTA, FQGNSA. The length of the CDR3 is 15 residues. V dropped 0 bases and J dropped 7; count of bases not matched to a gene: 7. The whole variable domain, remainder taken from reference TRBV7-2 and TRBJ2-7, is GAGVSQSPSNKVTEKGKDVELRCDPISGHTALYWYRQSLGQGLEFLIYFQGNSAPDKSGLPSDRFSAERTGGSVSTLTIQRTQQEDSAVYLCASSLALQRGVEQYFGPGTRLTVT.